This record concerns one TCR beta chain sequence. Time point reported: baseline pretreatment blood. Stated treatment: 15 Gy SBRT to primary tumor, nephrectomy 4 weeks later. The sample originates from a study of radiation and T cells in renal cell carcinoma. The germline V gene encodes CDR1 LNHDA and CDR2 SQIVND (reference sequence). V lost 3 bases and J lost 4, with 12 bases in between. This CDR3 spans 15 amino acids. Only in-frame clones appear in the TCRdb table, and some are missing; sequencing was by immunoSEQ multiplex PCR. The sample yields about 59,000 clones, 65% to 80% seen once. The receptor comes from a man aged 55 to 70 with renal cell carcinoma. Sequenced material: blood, taken from a patient whose treatment included radiotherapy and nephrectomy. The chain combines TRBV19 with TRBJ1-4; D gene unclear. As DNA, the CDR3 is TGTGCCAGTAGTATTCGGGCAGACCTTAATGAAAAACTGTTTTTT. As protein: CASSIRADLNEKLFF.